Presented here are 13 T cell receptor beta chains from one specimen sequenced in a study of shared clonotypes between healthy human individuals. Sequenced by immunoSEQ multiplex PCR; TCRdb stores in-frame clones only, minus some. The table lists over a million clones, under 80% of them singletons, with nearly 1.5% in the top ten. The specimen was memory CD4+ T cells sorted from blood. Regarding subset: CD45RA-negative fraction. These receptors all stem from a man between 18 and 35 years old in good health.

The gene calls are TRBV4-1 and TRBJ2-3, with a possible D match to TRBD2 (5 bases). This CDR3 comprises 13 residues. Deletions cut 4 bases from V and 2 bases from J, with 7 bases between. Germline V gives CDR1 MGHRA, CDR2 YSYEKL. The CDR3 coding sequence is TGCGCCAGCAGCCCCGGGAACACAGATACGCAGTATTTT. It translates to CASSPGNTDTQYF.

For this clone: Given a much more abundant clone one base away, this may be a read error. The sample holds other DNA sequences that translate to the same CDR3. The chain is built from TRBV11-1 and TRBJ2-3, with D possibly TRBD1 on 6 matching bases. Germline CDR1 is SGHAT and CDR2 is FQDESV (reference sequence). Deletions cut 4 bases from V and 4 bases from J, with 18 bases between. The CDR3 consists of 16 residues. The chain's CDR3 is CASSWRGGPAADTQYF. In DNA, the CDR3 is TGTGCCAGCAGCTGGCGAGGGGGACCCGCCGCAGATACGCAGTATTTT. Combining the CDR3 with reference TRBV11-1 and TRBJ2-3 gives the whole variable domain EAEVAQSPRYKITEKSQAVAFWCDPISGHATLYWYRQILGQGPELLVQFQDESVVDDSQLPKDRFSAERLKGVDSTLKIQPAELGDSAMYLCASSWRGGPAADTQYFGPGTRLTVL.

With regard to this clone: Additional DNA sequences in this sample encode the identical CDR3. The chain couples TRBV18 to TRBJ2-3, with D unresolved. The CDR3 has 14 amino acids. Germline CDR1 is KGHSH and CDR2 is LQKENI. Trimming cost V 1 base and J 3 bases, with 8 bases left between them. CDR3 loop: CASSPLGRTDTQYF. CDR3 in DNA: TGTGCCAGCTCACCACTAGGCCGAACAGATACGCAGTATTTT. Filled out from reference TRBV18 and TRBJ2-3, the complete variable domain reads NAGVMQNPRHLVRRRGQEARLRCSPMKGHSHVYWYRQLPEEGLKFMVYLQKENIIDESGMPKERFSAEFPKEGPSILRIQQVVRGDSAAYFCASSPLGRTDTQYFGPGTRLTVL.

The chain is built from TRBV29-1 and TRBJ1-1; 8 bases are shared with TRBD1. The germline V gene encodes CDR1 SQVTM and CDR2 ANQGSEA. V trimming: 7 bases; J trimming: 0 bases; junction bases outside the gene matches: 4. This CDR3 is built from 13 residues. CDR3: CSGDRLMNTEAFF. In DNA form, the CDR3 reads TGCAGCGGGGACAGGTTAATGAACACTGAAGCTTTCTTT.

This clone appeared once. The rearrangement joins TRBV4-3 to TRBJ2-5; D may be TRBD2 (5 bases). Looked up from germline, CDR1 is LGHNA and CDR2 is YSLEER. V was trimmed by 1 base and J by 4 bases, leaving 16 bases between them. The CDR3 covers 16 residues. This CDR3 is CASSQGQLGKGETQYF. DNA of the CDR3: TGCGCCAGCAGCCAAGGCCAGCTCGGGAAGGGAGAGACCCAGTACTTC.

This clone was observed many times. CDR3 nucleotide sequence: TGTGCCAGCAGCTTAGTAAGGGGGAGCACTGAAGCTTTCTTT. Amino acid sequence: CASSLVRGSTEAFF. The rearrangement uses TRBV7-6 and TRBJ1-1; the D gene is possibly TRBD1 (6 bases). Trimming pared 1 base from V and 4 bases from J, leaving 10 bases between. Germline V gene sequence: CDR1 SGHVS, CDR2 FNYEAQ. The CDR3 spans 14 residues.

This chain joins TRBV9 and TRBJ2-2; 10 nucleotides line up with TRBD2. With V trimmed by 3 bases and J by 4 bases, 9 bases remained unmatched. The germline CDR1 and CDR2 sequences are SGDLS and YYNGEE. The CDR3 contains 17 residues. The chain's CDR3 is CASSALSGGPITGELFF. Written as DNA, the CDR3 is TGTGCCAGCAGCGCCCTTAGCGGGGGGCCAATCACCGGGGAGCTGTTTTTT.

The chain uses TRBV6-1 and TRBJ1-4; 7 positions match TRBD1. Germline trimming cut 6 bases from V and 4 bases from J; bases unmatched to any gene: 8. Germline CDR1 and CDR2: MNHNS and SASEGT. The CDR3 length is 15 residues. For the CDR3, the DNA is TGTGCCAGCAGGACCTACGACAGGGATAATGAAAAACTGTTTTTT. Its translation: CASRTYDRDNEKLFF.

The gene calls are TRBV4-1 and TRBJ1-4, with unresolved D. Trimming removed 1 base from V and 0 bases from J, with 12 bases in between. The germline gives CDR1 MGHRA, CDR2 YSYEKL. The CDR3 runs 17 residues. Written as DNA, the CDR3 is TGCGCCAGCAGCCAAGGACCGACTTTTCCAACTAATGAAAAACTGTTTTTT. This sequence encodes CASSQGPTFPTNEKLFF.

V is TRBV11-3 and J is TRBJ1-2, with 7 bases identical to TRBD1. The CDR3 spans 14 residues. J gave up 4 bases and V 5 bases, and 7 bases lay outside the gene matches. CDR1 is SGHNT and CDR2 is YENEEA in the germline V gene. CDR3 in amino acids: CASSRGTVRYGYTF. Written as DNA, the CDR3 is TGTGCCAGCAGCCGCGGGACAGTGCGCTATGGCTACACCTTC.

CDR3 nucleotide sequence: TGCGCCAGCAGTGACCGTGCTTTGCAGTTCTTC. It codes for CASSDRALQFF. V and J are TRBV10-2 and TRBJ2-1, with unresolved D. Per the germline V gene, CDR1 is WSHSY and CDR2 is SAAADI. Trimming removed 3 bases from V and 12 bases from J, with 9 bases in between. The CDR3 is made up of 11 amino acids.

The chain combines TRBV14 with TRBJ2-4; TRBD2 agrees at 7 bases. This CDR3 comprises 17 residues. Germline-derived CDR1 and CDR2 are SGHDN and FVKESK. V lost 1 base to trimming and J lost 2 bases; unmatched junction nucleotides: 8. The CDR3 DNA follows: TGTGCCAGCAGCCAAGTGGAGGCGGGAGCCCCCAAAAACATTCAGTACTTC. Amino acid sequence: CASSQVEAGAPKNIQYF. Drawing the rest from reference TRBV14 and TRBJ2-4, the complete variable domain is EAGVTQFPSHSVIEKGQTVTLRCDPISGHDNLYWYRRVMGKEIKFLLHFVKESKQDESGMPNNRFLAERTGGTYSTLKVQPAELEDSGVYFCASSQVEAGAPKNIQYFGAGTRLSVL.

This sequence joins TRBV6-6 and TRBJ2-7; tentative D call: TRBD2 (7 bases). Trimming shortened V by 6 bases and J by 7 bases, and 16 bases separated the two germline ends. The CDR3 consists of 13 residues. CDR1 and CDR2 from the germline V gene are MNHNY and SVGAGI (reference sequence). CDR3 coding DNA: TGTGCCAGCAGGGGCGGGGGCCTCCAGGAGCAGTACTTC. It yields the protein CASRGGGLQEQYF.